This T cell receptor beta chain was recorded in a study of blood T cell repertoires in COVID-19. The overall study: There were acute and convalescent COVID-19 samples, and they came from the United States, Italy and Spain.

CDR3 size: 13 residues. CDR1 is SGHDT and CDR2 is YYEEEE in the germline V gene. Deletions cut 0 bases from V and 3 bases from J, with 4 bases between. Source study methods: How many nucleated cells were present was estimated from reference gene primer amplification. Profiled with immunoSEQ multiplex PCR; TCRdb holds only in-frame clones, not every one. V, J and clone size were drawn from that table, and D and trimming were deduced from the DNA. The sample has approximately 71,000 clones, 65% to 80% seen once. Source material: peripheral blood. The rearrangement links TRBV5-6 to TRBJ2-4; D is unclear. This receptor was identified in a human donor in a cohort sampled during active COVID-19. This CDR3 reads CASSLDRKNIQYF. CDR3 bases: TGTGCCAGCAGCTTGGATCGCAAAAACATTCAGTACTTC.